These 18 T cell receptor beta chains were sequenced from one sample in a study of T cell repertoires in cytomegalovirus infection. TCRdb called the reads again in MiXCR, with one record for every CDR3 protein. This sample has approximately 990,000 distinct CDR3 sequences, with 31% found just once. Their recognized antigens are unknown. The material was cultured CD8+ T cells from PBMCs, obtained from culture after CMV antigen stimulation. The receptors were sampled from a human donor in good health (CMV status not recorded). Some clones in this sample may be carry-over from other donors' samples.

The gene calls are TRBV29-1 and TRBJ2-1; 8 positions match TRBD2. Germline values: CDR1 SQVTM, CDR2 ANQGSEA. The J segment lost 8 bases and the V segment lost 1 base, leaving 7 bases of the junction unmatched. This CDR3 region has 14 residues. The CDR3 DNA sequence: TGCAGCGTTGAAGCGGGGGGGGCTCTTGATGAGCAGTTCTTC. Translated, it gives CSVEAGGALDEQFF.

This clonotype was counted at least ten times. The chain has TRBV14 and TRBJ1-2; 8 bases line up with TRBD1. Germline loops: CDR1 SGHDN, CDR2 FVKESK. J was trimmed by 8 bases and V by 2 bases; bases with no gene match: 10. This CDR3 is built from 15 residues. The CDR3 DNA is TGTGCCAGCAGCCAATTCACAGGGGGGCTACGGGGCTACACCTTC. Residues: CASSQFTGGLRGYTF.

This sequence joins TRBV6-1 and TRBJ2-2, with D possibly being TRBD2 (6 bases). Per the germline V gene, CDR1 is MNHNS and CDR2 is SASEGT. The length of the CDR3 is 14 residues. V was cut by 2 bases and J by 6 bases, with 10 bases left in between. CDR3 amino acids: CASSETGDAGELFF. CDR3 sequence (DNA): TGTGCCAGCAGTGAAACGGGGGATGCCGGGGAGCTGTTTTTT.

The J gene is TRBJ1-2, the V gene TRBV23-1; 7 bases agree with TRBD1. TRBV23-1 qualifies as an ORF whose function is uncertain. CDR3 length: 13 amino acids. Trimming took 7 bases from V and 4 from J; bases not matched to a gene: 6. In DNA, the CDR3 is TGCGCCAGCACTCGGACAGGCCTCTATGGCTACACCTTC. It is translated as CASTRTGLYGYTF.

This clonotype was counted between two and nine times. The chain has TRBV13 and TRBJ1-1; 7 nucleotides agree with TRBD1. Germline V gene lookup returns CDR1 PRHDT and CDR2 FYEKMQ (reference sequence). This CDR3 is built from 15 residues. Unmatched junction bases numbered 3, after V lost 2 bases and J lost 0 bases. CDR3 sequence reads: CASSLPGQMNTEAFF. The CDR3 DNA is TGTGCCAGCAGCTTACCGGGACAGATGAACACTGAAGCTTTCTTT.

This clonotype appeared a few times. As DNA, the CDR3 is TGTGCCAGCAGCCAAGATAATGGGGTCAGCCAGCCCCAGCATTTT. This encodes CASSQDNGVSQPQHF. The chain employs TRBV3-1 and TRBJ1-5; D is unresolved. CDR3 length: 15 amino acids. Trimming took off 0 bases at V and 7 bases at J, with 13 bases between the two ends. Looked up from germline, CDR1 is LGHDT and CDR2 is YNNKEL (reference sequence).

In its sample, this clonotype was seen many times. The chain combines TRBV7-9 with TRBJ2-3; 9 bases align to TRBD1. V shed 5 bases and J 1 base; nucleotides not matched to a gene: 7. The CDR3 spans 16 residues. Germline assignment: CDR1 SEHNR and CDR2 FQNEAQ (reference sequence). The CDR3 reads CASSVRQGVGTDTQYF. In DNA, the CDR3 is TGTGCCAGCAGCGTACGACAGGGGGTAGGCACAGATACGCAGTATTTT.

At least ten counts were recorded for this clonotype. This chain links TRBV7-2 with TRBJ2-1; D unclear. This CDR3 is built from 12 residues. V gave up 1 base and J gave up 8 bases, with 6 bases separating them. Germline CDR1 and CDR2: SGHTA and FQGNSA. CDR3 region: CASSLEFDEQFF. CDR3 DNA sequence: TGTGCCAGCAGCTTAGAATTCGATGAGCAGTTCTTC.

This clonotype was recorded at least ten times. The CDR3 reads CASSDISYNEQFF. The CDR3 coding sequence is TGTGCCAGCAGTGACATCTCCTACAATGAGCAGTTCTTC. The rearrangement uses TRBV6-1 and TRBJ2-1, with no clear D. The CDR3 covers 13 residues. Between the trimmed V and J ends, which lost 3 bases and 0 bases, there was a span of 3 bases. Looked up from germline, CDR1 is MNHNS and CDR2 is SASEGT.

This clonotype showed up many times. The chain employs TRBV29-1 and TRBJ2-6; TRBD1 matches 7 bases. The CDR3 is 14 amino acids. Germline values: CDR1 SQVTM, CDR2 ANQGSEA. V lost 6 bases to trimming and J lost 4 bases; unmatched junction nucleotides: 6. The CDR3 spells CSVRGQEGANVLTF. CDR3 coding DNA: TGCAGCGTCCGCGGACAGGAGGGGGCCAACGTCCTGACTTTC.

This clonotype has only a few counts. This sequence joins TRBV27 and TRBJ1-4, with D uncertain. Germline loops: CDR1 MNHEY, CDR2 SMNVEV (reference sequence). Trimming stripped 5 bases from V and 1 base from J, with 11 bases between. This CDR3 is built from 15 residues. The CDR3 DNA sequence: TGTGCCAGCAGTCCAGTTATAGGAACTAATGAAAAACTGTTTTTT. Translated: CASSPVIGTNEKLFF.

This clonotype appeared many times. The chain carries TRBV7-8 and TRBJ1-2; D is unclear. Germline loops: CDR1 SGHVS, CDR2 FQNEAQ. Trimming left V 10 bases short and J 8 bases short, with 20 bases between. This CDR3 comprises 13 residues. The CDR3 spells CATFVGGLGGYTF. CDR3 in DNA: TGTGCCACCTTCGTCGGAGGGTTGGGAGGCTACACCTTC. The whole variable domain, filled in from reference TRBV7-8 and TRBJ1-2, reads GAGVSQSPRYKVAKRGQDVALRCDPISGHVSLFWYQQALGQGPEFLTYFQNEAQLDKSGLPSDRFFAERPEGSVSTLKIQRTQQEDSAVYLCATFVGGLGGYTFGSGTRLTVV.

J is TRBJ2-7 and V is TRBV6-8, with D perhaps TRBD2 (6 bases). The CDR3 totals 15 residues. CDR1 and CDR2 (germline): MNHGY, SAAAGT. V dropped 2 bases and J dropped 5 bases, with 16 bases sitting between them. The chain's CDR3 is CASSYTRAEGNEQYV. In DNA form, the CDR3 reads TGTGCCAGCAGTTACACCCGAGCGGAGGGCAACGAGCAGTACGTC.

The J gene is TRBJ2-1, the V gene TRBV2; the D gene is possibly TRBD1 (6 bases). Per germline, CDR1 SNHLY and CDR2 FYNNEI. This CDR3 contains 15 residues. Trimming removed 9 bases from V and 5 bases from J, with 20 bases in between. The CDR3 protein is CASTGSLVLDNEQFF. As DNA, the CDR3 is TGTGCCAGTACAGGGTCATTGGTACTTGACAATGAGCAGTTCTTC. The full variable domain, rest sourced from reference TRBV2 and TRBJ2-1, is EPEVTQTPSHQVTQMGQEVILRCVPISNHLYFYWYRQILGQKVEFLVSFYNNEISEKSEIFDDQFSVERPDGSNFTLKIRSTKLEDSAMYFCASTGSLVLDNEQFFGPGTRLTVL.

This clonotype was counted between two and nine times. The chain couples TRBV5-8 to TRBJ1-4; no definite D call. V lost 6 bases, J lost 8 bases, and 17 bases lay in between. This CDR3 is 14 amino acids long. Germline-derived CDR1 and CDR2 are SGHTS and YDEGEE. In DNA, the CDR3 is TGTGCCAGCACCCTGGGTCCTTGGAACGAAAAACTGTTTTTT. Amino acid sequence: CASTLGPWNEKLFF.

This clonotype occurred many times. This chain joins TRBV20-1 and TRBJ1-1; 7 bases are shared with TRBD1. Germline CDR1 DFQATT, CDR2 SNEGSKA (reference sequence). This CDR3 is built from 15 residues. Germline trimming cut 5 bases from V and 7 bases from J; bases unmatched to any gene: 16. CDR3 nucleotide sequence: TGCAGTGCTTCTAGGAGGGCAGGGGGTGGGCATGAAGCTTTCTTT. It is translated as CSASRRAGGGHEAFF.

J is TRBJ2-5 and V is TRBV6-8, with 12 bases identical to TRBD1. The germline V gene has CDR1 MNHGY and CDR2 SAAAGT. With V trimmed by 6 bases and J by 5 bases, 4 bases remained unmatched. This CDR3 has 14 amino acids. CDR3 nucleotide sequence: TGTGCCAGCAGCCGGGACAGGGGGCGCGAGACCCAGTACTTC. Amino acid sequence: CASSRDRGRETQYF.

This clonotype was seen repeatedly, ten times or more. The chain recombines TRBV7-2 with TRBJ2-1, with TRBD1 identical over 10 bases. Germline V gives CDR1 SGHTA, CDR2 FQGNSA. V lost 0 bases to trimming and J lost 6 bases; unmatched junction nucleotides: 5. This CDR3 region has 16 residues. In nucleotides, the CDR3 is TGTGCCAGCAGCTTAGCGGGTGACAGGGGGCTCAATGAGCAGTTCTTC. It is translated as CASSLAGDRGLNEQFF.